Sequencing of this T cell receptor (beta chain) was carried out in a study of blood T cell repertoires in COVID-19. Study-wide background: Collection of acute and convalescent COVID-19 samples took place in the United States, Italy and Spain.

The CDR3 spans 15 residues. The V end lost 0 bases, the J end lost 8 bases, and 12 bases lay between the germline ends. The V gene's germline CDR1 is SGHRS and CDR2 YFSETQ. The data were produced by immunoSEQ multiplex PCR, yet TCRdb's version contains in-frame clones alone and is incomplete. Of about 200,000 clones listed, approximately 90% are singletons. The V and J genes are TRBV5-1 and TRBJ1-6; no definite D call. This TCR was recovered from a man aged 35 to 55 with active or convalescent COVID-19. Specimen: peripheral blood. The CDR3 region has the DNA TGCGCCAGCAGCTTGGGGTCAGGAACTGATTCACCCCTCCACTTT. Protein sequence: CASSLGSGTDSPLHF.